This entry lists 26 T cell receptor beta chains sequenced from one sample in a study of T-cell reconstitution after alpha-beta-depleted transplantation in children. TCRbeta library preparation incorporated unique molecular identifiers. TCRdb reprocessed the PCR reads with MiXCR, giving one entry per CDR3 protein. The sample carries 480,000 or so distinct CDR3 sequences, about 11% recorded once. The sample was PBMCs, taken before TCRalphabeta/CD19-depleted stem cell transplant. Source of these receptors: a child younger than 10 with inherited bone marrow failure, due to receive a stem cell transplant.

The table lists this clonotype with many counts. The chain couples TRBV12-3 or TRBV12-4 to TRBJ2-5; no definite D call. The CDR3 is made up of 14 amino acids. Trimming cost V 3 bases and J 0 bases, with 8 bases left between them. CDR3 coding DNA: TGTGCCAGCAGTTTTCTTCGGAACCAAGAGACCCAGTACTTC. It specifies CASSFLRNQETQYF.

This clonotype has ten or more counts. The rearrangement uses TRBV20-1 and TRBJ2-1; 10 nucleotides line up with TRBD1. Germline CDR1 and CDR2: DFQATT and SNEGSKA (reference sequence). This CDR3 is 14 amino acids long. V was clipped by 5 bases and J by 8 bases; unmatched bases: 9. In DNA form, the CDR3 reads TGCAGTGCTGGCTTAGGGACAGGGGTCGATGAGCAGTTCTTC. Residues: CSAGLGTGVDEQFF.

The chain couples TRBV27 to TRBJ2-1; D gene ambiguous. CDR3 length: 13 residues. Trimming cost V 0 bases and J 10 bases, with 10 bases left between them. Per the germline V gene, CDR1 is MNHEY and CDR2 is SMNVEV (reference sequence). CDR3 sequence: CASSLSPWGEQFF. The CDR3 coding sequence is TGTGCCAGCAGTTTATCCCCCTGGGGAGAGCAGTTCTTC.

Ten or more counts support this clonotype. The chain joins TRBV7-7 to TRBJ2-1, with 14 bases aligning to TRBD2. Germline-derived CDR1 and CDR2 are SSHAT and FNYEAQ (reference sequence). The CDR3 consists of 16 residues. V was clipped by 5 bases and J by 12 bases; unmatched bases: 12. CDR3 sequence (DNA): TGTGCCAGCAGCCCAAACGGACTAGCGGGGGGCAGTGTGCAGTTCTTC. Its protein product is CASSPNGLAGGSVQFF.

This clonotype occurred many times. This chain links TRBV27 with TRBJ1-1; D call uncertain. Trimming pared 4 bases from V and 1 base from J, leaving 7 bases between. CDR1 is MNHEY and CDR2 is SMNVEV in the germline V gene (reference sequence). The CDR3 loop spans 13 amino acids. The CDR3 reads CASSSSRNTEAFF. The CDR3 region has the DNA TGTGCCAGCAGTTCTAGCAGGAACACTGAAGCTTTCTTT.

There are many counts of this clonotype. This rearrangement joins TRBV7-6 to TRBJ1-4, with TRBD1 as a possible D gene (6 bases). This CDR3 spans 16 amino acids. Germline CDR1 reads SGHVS; CDR2 reads FNYEAQ. Trimming removed 4 bases at V and 7 bases at J, with 19 bases between. CDR3: CASSSTPGVGGEKLFF. CDR3 DNA: TGTGCCAGCAGCTCCACGCCAGGGGTAGGGGGTGAAAAACTGTTTTTT.

This clonotype was detected ten times or more. V is TRBV20-1 and J is TRBJ2-1; no definite D call. CDR1 is DFQATT and CDR2 is SNEGSKA in the germline V gene (reference sequence). V was pared by 6 bases and J by 7 bases, with 10 bases between. The CDR3 sequence is 11 residues long. CDR3 nucleotide sequence: TGCAGTGCCCTTGGGGTAAATGAGCAGTTCTTC. It yields the protein CSALGVNEQFF.

The sample holds many counts of this clonotype. This CDR3 reads CASSLAGPTGELFF. In DNA, the CDR3 is TGTGCCAGCAGCTTGGCAGGGCCCACCGGGGAGCTGTTTTTT. The V call is TRBV7-9, the J call TRBJ2-2, with D maybe TRBD1 (5 bases). V was trimmed by 3 bases and J by 4 bases, leaving 9 bases between them. Germline V CDR1 and CDR2: SEHNR, FQNEAQ (reference sequence). The CDR3 runs 14 residues.

This clonotype has a handful of counts. The chain uses TRBV12-3 or TRBV12-4 and TRBJ2-1; 13 bases are shared with TRBD2. This CDR3 contains 19 residues. The V gene end was trimmed by 6 bases and the J gene end by 0 bases; junction bases not matched to a gene: 11. The CDR3, as DNA: TGTGCCAGCAGGATTACTAGCGGGAGGGCCCTACTCTCCTACAATGAGCAGTTCTTC. Protein sequence: CASRITSGRALLSYNEQFF.

This clonotype was detected only a few times. The chain joins TRBV27 to TRBJ2-3; TRBD1 matches 9 bases. From germline, CDR1 is MNHEY and CDR2 SMNVEV (reference sequence). The length of the CDR3 is 12 residues. The junction had 3 bases not matched to a gene; V was cut back by 4 bases and J by 10 bases. The CDR3 DNA reads as TGTGCCAGCAGTTCCGACAGGGGGGCGCAGTATTTT. Protein product: CASSSDRGAQYF.

The chain links TRBV12-3 or TRBV12-4 to TRBJ2-7; maybe TRBD2 (6 bases). The CDR3 is made up of 13 amino acids. Trimming pared 6 bases from V and 3 bases from J, leaving 12 bases between. The CDR3 nucleotides read TGTGCCAGCAGGGGGGGTGGGAGCTACGAGCAGTACTTC. Protein product: CASRGGGSYEQYF.

This clonotype appeared many times. As DNA, the CDR3 is TGTGCCAGCAGTTTAGAGCGTGCGGTTATGAACACTGAAGCTTTCTTT. Its translation: CASSLERAVMNTEAFF. The rearrangement uses TRBV12-3 or TRBV12-4 and TRBJ1-1, with no clear D. Trimming removed 1 base at V and 0 bases at J, with 12 bases between. This CDR3 spans 16 amino acids.

This clonotype was recorded many times. For the CDR3, the DNA is TGTGCCAGCAGTTTATCAACAGGTTCGGGCTACACCTTC. Translation: CASSLSTGSGYTF. This sequence joins TRBV27 and TRBJ1-2, with D possibly TRBD1 on 5 matching bases. Trimming took off 0 bases at V and 8 bases at J, with 10 bases between the two ends. The germline V gene encodes CDR1 MNHEY and CDR2 SMNVEV (reference sequence). The CDR3 has 13 residues.

This rearrangement joins TRBV29-1 to TRBJ2-1; 9 bases match TRBD2. V was pared by 6 bases and J by 6 bases, with 12 bases of the junction left unmatched. The V gene's germline CDR1 is SQVTM and CDR2 ANQGSEA. This CDR3 is built from 15 residues. DNA of the CDR3: TGCAGCGTCGCTAAGAGCGGGAGGAGGGGCAATGAGCAGTTCTTC. Amino acids: CSVAKSGRRGNEQFF.

The gene calls are TRBV20-1 and TRBJ1-6, with TRBD1 identical over 10 bases. Germline V CDR1 and CDR2: DFQATT, SNEGSKA (reference sequence). CDR3 length equals 15 residues. V shed 6 bases and J 13 bases; nucleotides not matched to a gene: 15. This chain's CDR3 is CSAPNPGQGIGPLHF. CDR3 nucleotide sequence: TGCAGTGCACCGAACCCGGGACAGGGGATCGGGCCCCTCCACTTT.

This clonotype has more than one count but fewer than ten. This sequence joins TRBV20-1 and TRBJ2-2; possibly TRBD1 for D (5 bases). The CDR3 covers 16 residues. Germline loops: CDR1 DFQATT, CDR2 SNEGSKA (reference sequence). Trimming took off 0 bases at V and 4 bases at J, with 15 bases between the two ends. In DNA form, the CDR3 reads TGCAGTGCTAGAGATCGGCAGGGAATCTTCACCGGGGAGCTGTTTTTT. Residues: CSARDRQGIFTGELFF.

This clonotype was detected ten times or more. The chain combines TRBV20-1 with TRBJ2-1; a possible D gene is TRBD2 (5 bases). The germline V gene has CDR1 DFQATT and CDR2 SNEGSKA (reference sequence). V shed 2 bases and J shed 10 bases, with 12 bases lying between them. The CDR3 is 12 amino acids. The CDR3 reads CSARTSPREQFF. In DNA, the CDR3 is TGCAGTGCTAGAACTAGTCCCCGGGAGCAGTTCTTC.

This clonotype was detected many times. This chain links TRBV19 with TRBJ1-1, with D possibly being TRBD1 (6 bases). Germline lookup yields CDR1 LNHDA and CDR2 SQIVND (reference sequence). V lost 6 bases and J lost 0, with 17 bases in between. The CDR3 is 16 residues long. CDR3 nucleotides: TGTGCCAGTAGCTTATTTTGGGACACGATGAACACTGAAGCTTTCTTT. Translating gives CASSLFWDTMNTEAFF.

This clonotype was detected many times. The V gene is TRBV29-1, the J gene TRBJ2-1, with 12 bases identical to TRBD1. Unmatched junction bases numbered 9, after V lost 5 bases and J lost 7 bases. Germline V gene sequence: CDR1 SQVTM, CDR2 ANQGSEA. CDR3 length: 15 residues. The CDR3 loop is CSVRKGDRGPNEQFF. The DNA of the CDR3 is TGCAGCGTTCGGAAAGGGGACAGGGGGCCTAATGAGCAGTTCTTC.

There are a few counts of this clonotype. V is TRBV20-1 and J is TRBJ2-7; D is uncertain. V lost 0 bases to trimming and J lost 5 bases, with 17 bases between them. This CDR3 contains 15 residues. Germline V gene lookup returns CDR1 DFQATT and CDR2 SNEGSKA (reference sequence). Written as DNA, the CDR3 is TGCAGTGCTAGAGACCGGACGTCCGTTTTAAACGAGCAGTACTTC. Its translation: CSARDRTSVLNEQYF.

This clonotype was detected a few times. This chain joins TRBV5-6 and TRBJ2-7; 7 nucleotides agree with TRBD2. This CDR3 contains 14 residues. CDR1 and CDR2 from the germline V gene are SGHDT and YYEEEE. V shed 0 bases, J shed 3 bases, and the junction held 3 bases outside the gene matches. CDR3 residues: CASSLDLAVYEQYF. The DNA of the CDR3 is TGTGCCAGCAGCTTGGATCTAGCGGTCTACGAGCAGTACTTC.

This clonotype was observed a handful of times. The rearrangement joins TRBV6-5 to TRBJ1-1; D not resolved. The CDR3 length is 18 residues. V gave up 0 bases and J gave up 0 bases, with 17 bases separating them. The germline CDR1 and CDR2 sequences are MNHEY and SVGAGI. The CDR3 nucleotides read TGTGCCAGCAGTTACTCGATCGTGAGGTGGCGGATGAACACTGAAGCTTTCTTT. Translated: CASSYSIVRWRMNTEAFF.

In its sample, this clonotype was seen many times. V usage is TRBV29-1 and J usage is TRBJ2-3; a weak D match, TRBD1 (5 bases). The CDR3 is 13 amino acids. V was pared by 4 bases and J by 0 bases, with 8 bases between. Germline lookup yields CDR1 SQVTM and CDR2 ANQGSEA. CDR3 region: CSVVGASTDTQYF. The CDR3 coding sequence is TGCAGCGTTGTAGGGGCTAGCACAGATACGCAGTATTTT.

Notes on this clonotype: Given a much more abundant clone one base away, this may be a read error. The rearrangement links TRBV4-3 to TRBJ2-2; D could derive from TRBD1 or TRBD2 (5 bases each). CDR1 and CDR2 from the germline V gene are LGHNA and YSLEER. The CDR3 covers 16 residues. CDR3 amino acids: CASSQVTGPNTGERFF. The CDR3 coding sequence is TGCGCCAGCAGCCAAGTTACGGGGCCGAACACCGGGGAGCGGTTTTTT.

This clonotype was picked up many times. The rearrangement joins TRBV5-6 to TRBJ1-5; D is possibly TRBD1 (5 bases). Germline CDR1 and CDR2: SGHDT and YYEEEE. V was trimmed by 3 bases and J by 1 base, leaving 11 bases between them. CDR3 size: 15 residues. Here the CDR3 DNA reads TGTGCCAGCAGCTCATTTGGGGCAAGCAATCAGCCCCAGCATTTT. Translating gives CASSSFGASNQPQHF.

This clonotype was seen many times. The gene calls are TRBV5-1 and TRBJ2-1; TRBD2 agrees at 10 bases. J lost 3 bases, V lost 0 bases, and 3 bases had no gene match. The CDR3 has 16 amino acids. Per the germline V gene, CDR1 is SGHRS and CDR2 is YFSETQ. In DNA form, the CDR3 reads TGCGCCAGCAGCTTGGCGCCTAGCGGGAGCTACAATGAGCAGTTCTTC. It encodes CASSLAPSGSYNEQFF.